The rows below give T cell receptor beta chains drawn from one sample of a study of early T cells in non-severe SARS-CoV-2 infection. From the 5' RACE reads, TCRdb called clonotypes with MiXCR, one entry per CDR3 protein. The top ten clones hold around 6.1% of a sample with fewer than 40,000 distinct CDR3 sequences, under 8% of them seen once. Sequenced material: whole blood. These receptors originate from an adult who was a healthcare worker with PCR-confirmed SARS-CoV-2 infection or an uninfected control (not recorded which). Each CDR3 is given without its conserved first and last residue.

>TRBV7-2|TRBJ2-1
ASSLAWTGAYNEQF
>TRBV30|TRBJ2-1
ACRRGYNEQF
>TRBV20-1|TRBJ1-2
SAVRGGDGYT
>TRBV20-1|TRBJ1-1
SATPNTEAF
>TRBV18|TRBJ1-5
ASSFDRARGQPQH
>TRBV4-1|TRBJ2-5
ASSQWRRETQY
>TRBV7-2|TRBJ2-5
ASSRAGTREATQY
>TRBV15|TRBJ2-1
ATLSGRPRNEQF
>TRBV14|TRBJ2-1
ASSQATAGGGPWRNEQF
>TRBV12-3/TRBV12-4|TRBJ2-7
ASSLGSYEQY
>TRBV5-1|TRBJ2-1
ASSWSGRTNNEQF
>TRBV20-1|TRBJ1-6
SARDSSSYNSPLH
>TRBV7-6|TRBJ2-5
ASSPTGPQGDQY
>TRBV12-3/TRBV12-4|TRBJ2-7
ASSLGGNSYEQY
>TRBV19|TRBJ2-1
ASSTPGLVNSNEQF
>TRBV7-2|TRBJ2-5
ASSLVAGTQY
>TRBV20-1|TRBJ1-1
SARIWDRDTEAF
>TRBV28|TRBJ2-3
ASSSGQGPDTQY
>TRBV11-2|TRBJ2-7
ASSLEKGGEQY
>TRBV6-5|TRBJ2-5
ASSYRRGRETQY
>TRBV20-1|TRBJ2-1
SARVGSGITYNEQF
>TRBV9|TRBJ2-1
ASSVGDPRISYNEQF
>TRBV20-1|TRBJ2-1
SANGDYNEQF
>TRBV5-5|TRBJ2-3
ASSLGSLTDTQY
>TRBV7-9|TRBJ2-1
ASSLVGLAPEQF
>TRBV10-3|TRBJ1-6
AISDARISYNSPLH
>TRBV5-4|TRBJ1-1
ASSFGWQNTEAF
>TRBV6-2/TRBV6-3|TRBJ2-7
ASSSPLNSYEQY
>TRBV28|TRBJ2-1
ASSVDFYNEQF
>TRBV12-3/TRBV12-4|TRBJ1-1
ASSFTRTGEAF